This TCR beta chain originates from a study of blood T cell repertoires in COVID-19. Trimming removed 1 base from V and 0 bases from J, with 9 bases in between. Per germline, CDR1 SSHAT and CDR2 FNYEAQ (reference sequence). This CDR3 contains 15 residues. Produced via immunoSEQ multiplex PCR; TCRdb's table is partial and in-frame only. This sample yields hundreds of thousands of clones, of which 88% are seen a single time; about 0.7% belongs to the top ten. The TCR sequence derives from a human donor in a cohort sampled during active COVID-19. This chain links TRBV7-7 with TRBJ2-5; D ambiguous. Sequencing used peripheral blood. CDR3 residues: CASSLDATHQETQYF. The CDR3 DNA reads TGTGCCAGCAGCTTAGATGCGACACACCAAGAGACCCAGTACTTC.